The rows below give T cell receptor beta chains drawn from one sample of a study of blood T cells in healthy people across ages. TCRdb passed the 5' RACE reads through MiXCR, listing each CDR3 protein once. The data show over 1,500,000 distinct CDR3 sequences, around half seen once. The sample taken for sequencing was blood. These receptors were taken from a woman in her thirties or forties in good health. The CDR3 runs from the conserved cysteine through the conserved F or W. A D gene is named only where the DNA matches it firmly. Rows may omit the clone size; those that give it use once, few, many or a size class.

TRBV27	.	TRBJ1-1	.	CASSSGRPNTEAFF	TGTGCCAGCAGTTCCGGACGGCCGAACACTGAAGCTTTCTTT
TRBV25-1	TRBD1	TRBJ1-5	few	CASSEYTGDQPQHF	TGTGCCAGCAGTGAGTACACAGGGGACCAGCCCCAGCATTTT
TRBV5-1	TRBD2	TRBJ2-3	.	CASSSKKTSGGADTQYF	TGCGCCAGCAGCTCCAAGAAGACTAGCGGGGGCGCAGATACGCAGTATTTT
TRBV9	.	TRBJ1-2	.	CASSVPGLQGYTF	TGTGCCAGCAGCGTACCGGGACTTCAGGGCTACACCTTC
TRBV18	TRBD1	TRBJ2-7	few	CASSTSGGGEQYF	TGTGCCAGCTCGACGTCAGGGGGCGGCGAGCAGTACTTC
TRBV27	.	TRBJ1-5	once	CASSLSGGEFQPQHF	TGTGCCAGCAGTTTATCTGGGGGCGAGTTTCAGCCCCAGCATTTT
TRBV10-3	.	TRBJ2-7	few	CAIRQSSYEQYF	TGTGCCATCAGGCAGTCTTCTTACGAGCAGTACTTC
TRBV13	TRBD1	TRBJ1-1	.	CASSLGLQGGNTEAFF	TGTGCCAGCAGCTTAGGCCTACAGGGGGGGAACACTGAAGCTTTCTTT
TRBV5-1	.	TRBJ2-6	.	CASSPYTAGAGANVLTF	TGCGCCAGCAGCCCCTACACCGCCGGAGCTGGGGCCAACGTCCTGACTTTC
TRBV7-9	.	TRBJ2-5	.	CASSLFVARETQETQYF	TGTGCCAGCAGCTTATTTGTTGCCAGGGAAACTCAAGAGACCCAGTACTTC
TRBV5-6	.	TRBJ2-1	.	CASSLAPSMEGTEQFF	TGTGCCAGCAGCTTGGCTCCTTCAATGGAGGGAACTGAGCAGTTCTTC
TRBV29-1	.	TRBJ1-4	.	CSAREEATNEKLFF	TGCAGCGCCCGGGAGGAGGCAACTAATGAAAAACTGTTTTTT
TRBV10-2	.	TRBJ2-7	few	CASSEVTVDYEQYF	TGCGCCAGCAGTGAAGTGACCGTCGACTACGAGCAGTACTTC
TRBV11-2	.	TRBJ1-6	.	CASSFQLSYNSPLHF	TGTGCCAGCAGCTTTCAGCTCTCCTATAATTCACCCCTCCACTTT
TRBV4-1	.	TRBJ2-4	.	CASSQGLQGIKNIQYF	TGCGCCAGCAGCCAAGGCCTACAGGGCATCAAAAACATTCAGTACTTC
TRBV6-2/TRBV6-3	TRBD2	TRBJ2-1	.	CASVAGASYNEQFF	TGTGCCAGCGTAGCGGGGGCCTCCTACAATGAGCAGTTCTTC